What follows are 12 T cell receptor beta chains derived from one specimen sequenced in a study of graft-versus-host responses after intestinal transplantation (dated by TCRdb to 2020 to 2023). Library preparation employed the immunoSEQ multiplex PCR assay. TCRdb took over this immuneACCESS table, retaining in-frame rearrangements with V and J assigned. Such tables are incomplete; in checked studies, under half of the missing clones stem from an unresolved V gene, and the remainder is unexplained. The sample includes around 18,000 clones, with almost 85% observed a single time. Jointly, the top ten make up 1.5% to 2% of the sample. The input for sequencing was PBMCs, taken 14 days after transplant. Every receptor here comes from a human patient who received an intestinal transplant, so some T cells may come from the graft donor.

The V call is TRBV4-1, the J call TRBJ2-2; 10 bases agree with TRBD2. Germline CDR1 is MGHRA and CDR2 is YSYEKL. Losses at the gene ends were 6 bases for V and 6 bases for J; bases not matched to a gene: 4. This CDR3 has 14 residues. The CDR3 DNA follows: TGCGCCAGCAGGGTAGCGGGAGGTTCCGGGGAGCTGTTTTTT. Translated, it gives CASRVAGGSGELFF.

The chain's CDR3 is CASSSPGPSEQYF. CDR3 in DNA: TGTGCCAGCAGTTCACCGGGACCATCGGAGCAGTACTTC. This chain uses TRBV28 with TRBJ2-7; perhaps D is TRBD1 or TRBD2 (5 bases each). The CDR3 loop spans 13 amino acids. Germline V gene sequence: CDR1 MDHEN, CDR2 SYDVKM. With 4 bases removed from V and 7 bases from J, the gap between germline ends came to 14 bases.

The sample holds one count of this clone. It is likely a read error, because the conserved phenylalanine at the end of the CDR3 is missing. The V gene is TRBV7-9, the J gene TRBJ2-7; D uncertain. V was cut by 1 base and J by 2 bases, with 6 bases left in between. CDR3 length: 13 residues. Germline values: CDR1 SEHNR, CDR2 FQNEAQ (reference sequence). The CDR3 sequence: CASSLGSAYEQYL. In nucleotides, the CDR3 is TGTGCCAGCAGCTTAGGGTCGGCCTACGAGCAGTACCTC.

V usage is TRBV7-9 and J usage is TRBJ1-1, with a weak D call TRBD1 (6 bases). Trimming removed 5 bases from V and 1 base from J, with 11 bases in between. Germline CDR1 reads SEHNR; CDR2 reads FQNEAQ (reference sequence). The CDR3 loop spans 14 amino acids. The CDR3 reads CASSRGGQNTEAFF. The CDR3 nucleotides read TGTGCCAGCAGCAGAGGGGGACAGAACACTGAAGCTTTCTTT. The whole variable domain, filled in from reference TRBV7-9 and TRBJ1-1, reads DTGVSQNPRHKITKRGQNVTFRCDPISEHNRLYWYRQTLGQGPEFLTYFQNEAQLEKSRLLSDRFSAERPKGSFSTLEIQRTEQGDSAMYLCASSRGGQNTEAFFGQGTRLTVV.

V and J are TRBV10-1 and TRBJ2-1; 7 nucleotides line up with TRBD2. The ends lost 6 bases at V and 6 bases at J; junction bases unmatched: 8. This CDR3 has 14 amino acids. From germline, CDR1 is WNHNN and CDR2 SYGVQD (reference sequence). The CDR3 is CASSPGTMGNEQFF. The CDR3 DNA is TGCGCCAGCAGCCCCGGGACTATGGGCAATGAGCAGTTCTTC.

V is TRBV10-3 and J is TRBJ1-4, with a tentative D call TRBD1 (5 bases). The germline V gene has CDR1 ENHRY and CDR2 SYGVKD. The CDR3 spans 15 residues. The ends were cut back, 10 bases at V and 3 bases at J, with 18 bases in the middle. CDR3 residues: CASGRDDDPNEKLFF. The CDR3 DNA sequence: TGTGCCAGCGGCCGGGACGATGATCCTAATGAAAAACTGTTTTTT.

This clone was recorded a few times. This chain uses TRBV10-3 with TRBJ2-5; D not resolved. Germline V gene data show CDR1 as ENHRY and CDR2 as SYGVKD. V was pared by 0 bases and J by 2 bases, with 4 bases between. The CDR3 is 13 amino acids. The DNA for the CDR3 is TGTGCCATCAGTGAGTCGAGTCAAGAGACCCAGTACTTC. Translation: CAISESSQETQYF.

The chain joins TRBV2 to TRBJ2-6, with 9 bases lining up with TRBD1. From germline, CDR1 is SNHLY and CDR2 FYNNEI. The CDR3 runs to 19 residues. The V segment lost 0 bases and the J segment 4 bases; nucleotides outside the gene matches: 10. CDR3 sequence reads: CASSEALTGQGSGANVLTF. CDR3 nucleotides: TGTGCCAGCAGTGAAGCGCTTACTGGACAGGGGTCCGGGGCCAACGTCCTGACTTTC.

The CDR3 is CASSQGGQETQYF. Written as DNA, the CDR3 is TGTGCCAGCAGCCAAGGGGGCCAAGAGACCCAGTACTTC. The chain uses TRBV7-3 and TRBJ2-5, with TRBD1 as a possible D gene (6 bases). Trimming took 5 bases from V and 1 from J, leaving 8 bases between them. Germline V gene sequence: CDR1 SGHTA, CDR2 FQGTGA. The CDR3 loop spans 13 amino acids.

The chain links TRBV6-6 to TRBJ1-3; no reliable D call. The germline V gene encodes CDR1 MNHNY and CDR2 SVGAGI (reference sequence). V shed 10 bases and J shed 6 bases, with 10 bases lying between them. The CDR3 is 11 residues long. The CDR3 here is CATGSENTIYF. The CDR3 DNA reads as TGTGCCACCGGCTCGGAAAACACCATATATTTT.

This sequence joins TRBV7-2 and TRBJ2-3, with 7 bases aligning to TRBD2. Germline CDR1 reads SGHTA; CDR2 reads FQGNSA. V shed 3 bases, J shed 2 bases, and the junction held 8 bases outside the gene matches. The CDR3 runs to 16 residues. CDR3 sequence reads: CASSLDGLVDTDTQYF. For the CDR3, the DNA is TGTGCCAGCAGCTTGGACGGACTAGTGGACACAGATACGCAGTATTTT.

V is TRBV19 and J is TRBJ2-3; 13 positions agree with TRBD2. Looked up from germline, CDR1 is LNHDA and CDR2 is SQIVND (reference sequence). V lost 8 bases, J lost 2 bases, and 4 bases stayed unmatched. CDR3 length: 15 residues. CDR3: CASAGLAGITDTQYF. The CDR3 DNA sequence: TGTGCCAGTGCGGGACTAGCGGGAATCACAGATACGCAGTATTTT.